This record concerns one T cell receptor beta chain sequence. The antigen it recognizes is unknown. No much larger clone is present one base from it, and per-base qualities are unavailable. TCRbeta CDR3 regions were amplified from genomic DNA by means of the immunoSEQ Assay, a bias-controlled multiplex PCR. The study's own analysis went as follows. The number of nucleated cells in each sample was estimated by amplification of reference gene primers within the assay. To quantify the absolute abundance of each unique TCRbeta CDR3 rearrangement, sequence reads were collapsed and filtered. For each sample, productive Simpson clonality was calculated as the square root of Simpson's diversity index across productive rearrangements. The immuneACCESS repertoire file appears here via TCRdb, limited to in-frame rearrangements. These files lack a portion of the clones; in checked studies, under half of the deficit traces to unresolved V genes, and the cause of the others is not known. V and J calls and clone size are copied from that table; D and trimming were computed from the DNA. This sample is represented by about 210,000 clones; roughly 85% of them were singletons. Approximately 5.1% of the sample rests with the top ten.

This sample stems from a study of blood T cell repertoires in COVID-19 (dated by TCRdb to between 2020 and 2021). Regarding the research as a whole: Collaborator samples came from the United States, Italy and Spain and covered acute and convalescent phases of COVID-19. The prospective study material was composed of cDNA or gDNA derived from T cells, B-cell-depleted T cells, or PBMCs. The samples were drawn from the first 160 participants of the ongoing ImmuneRACE study and from 1,200 or so subjects provided by 6 global collaborators. Nearly every sample came with metadata listing a de-identified subject ID, COVID-19 status, age in years and sex. The repertoires were released in a freely available public database intended as a resource for research on the immune response to SARS-CoV-2. Where available, HLA class I and class II types were taken from metadata supplied by the sample provider and were not determined by assay-based typing. The dataset comprised deeply sampled blood TCRbeta repertoires from subjects exposed to, actively infected with, or recovered from COVID-19. General conclusions and limits of the study: The amount of clinical and demographic metadata varied by source and participant and was provided uncurated.

One collaborating source in Seattle enrolled patients during active infection and followed them longitudinally through the course of disease. Collaborating institutions collected whole blood in K2EDTA tubes following their own protocols. Collaborator samples were shipped for TCRbeta analysis as frozen whole blood, isolated PBMCs, or DNA extracted from either sample type. What was sequenced was peripheral blood. The receptor was isolated from a man aged 45-60 years with COVID-19, enrolled during active disease.

The CDR3 protein: CASSLGSWGEAFF. The sequenced DNA is TGTGCCAGCAGCTTAGGGTCGTGGGGCGAAGCTTTCTTT. This receptor chain uses TRBV5-5 and TRBJ1-1; 5 matching bases give a weak D call of TRBD1. Taken from the germline V gene (reference sequence), the CDR1 and CDR2 loops are SGHKS and YYEKEE. There are 13 amino acids in the CDR3, from cysteine to phenylalanine inclusive. The read is trimmed to its CDR3 DNA, 39 bases read in frame from base 1. V is reduced by 2 bases and J by 8 bases, leaving a spacing of 13 bases between them.